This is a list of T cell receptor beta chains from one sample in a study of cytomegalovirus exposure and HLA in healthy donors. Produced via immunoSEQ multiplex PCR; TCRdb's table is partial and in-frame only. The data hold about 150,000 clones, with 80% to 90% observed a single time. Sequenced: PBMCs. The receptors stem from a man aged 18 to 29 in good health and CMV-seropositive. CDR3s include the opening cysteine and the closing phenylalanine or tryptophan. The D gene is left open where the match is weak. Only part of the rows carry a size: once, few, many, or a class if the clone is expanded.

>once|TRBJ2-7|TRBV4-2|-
CASSQVYDSSYEQYF
TGTGCCAGCAGCCAAGTTTACGACAGTTCCTACGAGCAGTACTTC
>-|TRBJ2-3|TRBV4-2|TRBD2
CASSQVGTSADTQYF
TGTGCCAGCAGCCAAGTAGGGACTAGCGCAGATACGCAGTATTTT
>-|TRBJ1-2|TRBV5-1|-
CASSSDYAYGYTF
TGCGCCAGCAGTTCGGACTACGCCTATGGCTACACCTTC
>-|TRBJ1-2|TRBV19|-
CASRPGPGGLYGYTF
TGTGCCAGTAGGCCGGGACCCGGAGGGCTCTATGGCTACACCTTC
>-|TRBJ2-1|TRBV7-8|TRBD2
CASSLVGGGPYNEQFF
TGTGCCAGCAGCTTAGTGGGGGGAGGGCCCTACAATGAGCAGTTCTTC
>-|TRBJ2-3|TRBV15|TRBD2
CATSRSGDSGGTDTQYF
TGTGCCACCAGCAGATCCGGGGATAGCGGGGGAACAGATACGCAGTATTTT
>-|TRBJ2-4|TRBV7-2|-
CASSIWTALVPKNIQYF
TGTGCCAGCAGCATTTGGACAGCCCTTGTGCCCAAAAACATTCAGTACTTC
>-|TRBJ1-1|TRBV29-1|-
CSALTLGNTEAFF
TGCAGCGCCTTAACTCTTGGGAACACTGAAGCTTTCTTT
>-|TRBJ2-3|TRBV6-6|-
CASSLRTDTQYF
TGTGCCAGCAGCCTTCGCACAGATACGCAGTATTTT
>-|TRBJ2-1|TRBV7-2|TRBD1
CASSLRTGGGFF
TGTGCCAGCAGCCTTAGGACAGGGGGAGGGTTCTTC
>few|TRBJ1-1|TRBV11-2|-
CASSLRGGAEAFF
TGTGCCAGCAGCTTAAGGGGAGGGGCTGAAGCTTTCTTT
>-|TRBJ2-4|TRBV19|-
CASSIATLGQNIQYF
TGTGCCAGTAGTATTGCAACCCTAGGCCAAAACATTCAGTACTTC
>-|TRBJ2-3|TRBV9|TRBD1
CASSVGDRDLDTQYF
TGTGCCAGCAGCGTTGGGGACAGGGACCTAGATACGCAGTATTTT
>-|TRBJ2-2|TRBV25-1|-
CASSDAGRGGELFF
TGTGCCAGCAGTGATGCCGGGAGAGGCGGGGAGCTGTTTTTT
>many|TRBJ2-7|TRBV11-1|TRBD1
CASSLVPTGTVEQYF
TGTGCCAGCAGCTTAGTCCCTACCGGGACAGTCGAGCAGTACTTC
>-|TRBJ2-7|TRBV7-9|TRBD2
CASSLALAETYEQYF
TGTGCCAGCAGCTTGGCCCTAGCGGAGACCTACGAGCAGTACTTC
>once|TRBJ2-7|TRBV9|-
CASSPARGGGAYEQYF
TGTGCCAGCAGCCCCGCTAGAGGGGGGGGTGCCTACGAGCAGTACTTC
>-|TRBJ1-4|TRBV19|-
CASSMGGVVEKLFF
TGTGCCAGTAGTATGGGAGGGGTCGTCGAAAAACTGTTTTTT
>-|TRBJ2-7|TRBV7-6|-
CASSLGRSYEQYF
TGTGCCAGCAGCCTAGGGCGGTCCTACGAGCAGTACTTC
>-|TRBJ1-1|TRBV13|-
CASSPGGPRERNTEAFF
TGTGCCAGCAGCCCAGGCGGGCCCCGGGAGAGAAACACTGAAGCTTTCTTT
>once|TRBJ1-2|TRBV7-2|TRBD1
CASSLRQGGVYGYTF
TGTGCCAGCAGCTTAAGACAGGGGGGTGTCTATGGCTACACCTTC
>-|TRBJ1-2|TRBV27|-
CASSFTGQTTYGYTF
TGTGCCAGCAGTTTTACAGGGCAAACGACCTATGGCTACACCTTC
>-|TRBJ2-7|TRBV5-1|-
CASSLDASLLYEQYF
TGCGCCAGCAGCTTGGACGCCAGTCTTCTTTACGAGCAGTACTTC
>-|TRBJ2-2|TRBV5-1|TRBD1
CASRGRTGGTGELFF
TGCGCCAGCAGAGGAAGGACAGGGGGCACCGGGGAGCTGTTTTTT
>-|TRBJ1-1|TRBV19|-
CASSIQRGTEAFF
TGTGCCAGTAGTATACAAAGGGGGACTGAAGCTTTCTTT
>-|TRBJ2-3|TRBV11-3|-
CASSLRSVPGGDTQYF
TGTGCCAGCAGCTTAAGGAGTGTTCCCGGGGGTGACACGCAGTATTTT
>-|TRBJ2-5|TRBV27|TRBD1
CASSLGQGDGWDQETQYF
TGTGCCAGCAGTTTGGGACAGGGGGACGGTTGGGACCAAGAGACCCAGTACTTC
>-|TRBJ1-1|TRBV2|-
CASSAQGMNTEAFF
TGTGCCAGCAGTGCTCAGGGCATGAACACTGAAGCTTTCTTT
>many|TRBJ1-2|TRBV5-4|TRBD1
CASSLRGQGNYGYTF
TGTGCCAGCAGCTTAAGGGGACAGGGGAACTATGGCTACACCTTC
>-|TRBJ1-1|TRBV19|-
CASSSVSGAEAFF
TGTGCCAGTAGTTCAGTATCAGGCGCTGAAGCTTTCTTT
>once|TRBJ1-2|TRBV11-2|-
CASSFRRGTTQLGGYTF
TGTGCCAGCAGCTTTAGGAGGGGAACTACCCAGCTGGGTGGCTACACCTTC
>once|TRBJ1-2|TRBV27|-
CASSFAGTGGYTF
TGTGCCAGCAGTTTCGCGGGGACTGGTGGCTACACCTTC
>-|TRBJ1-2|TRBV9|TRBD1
CASSVAGTGNGYTF
TGTGCCAGCAGCGTAGCCGGGACAGGGAACGGCTACACCTTC
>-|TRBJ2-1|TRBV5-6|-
CASSFGQGISNEQFF
TGTGCCAGCAGCTTCGGGCAGGGAATAAGCAATGAGCAGTTCTTC
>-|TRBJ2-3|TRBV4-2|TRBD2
CASSQDPGGTQYF
TGTGCCAGCAGCCAAGACCCGGGGGGTACGCAGTATTTT
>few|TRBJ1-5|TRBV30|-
CAWSVGGQPQHF
TGTGCCTGGAGTGTAGGGGGACAGCCCCAGCATTTT
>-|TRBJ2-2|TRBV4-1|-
CASNTGNTGELFF
TGCGCCAGCAATACTGGGAACACCGGGGAGCTGTTTTTT
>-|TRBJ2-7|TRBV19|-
CASSIVGGAEQYF
TGTGCCAGTAGTATAGTAGGCGGGGCCGAGCAGTACTTC
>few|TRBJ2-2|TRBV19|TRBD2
CASSSQAHGRGTGELFF
TGTGCCAGTAGTTCGCAAGCCCACGGGAGGGGCACCGGGGAGCTGTTTTTT
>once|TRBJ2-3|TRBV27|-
CASSVAGALPDTQYF
TGTGCCAGCAGTGTGGCGGGGGCCCTCCCAGATACGCAGTATTTT
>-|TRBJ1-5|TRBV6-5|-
CASSYPTASNQPQHF
TGTGCCAGCAGTTACCCTACAGCTAGCAATCAGCCCCAGCATTTT
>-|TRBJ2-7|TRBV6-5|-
CASSSTDYYEQYF
TGTGCCAGCAGTTCGACAGATTACTACGAGCAGTACTTC
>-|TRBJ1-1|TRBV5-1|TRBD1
CASRGQMNTEAFF
TGCGCCAGCAGGGGACAGATGAACACTGAAGCTTTCTTT
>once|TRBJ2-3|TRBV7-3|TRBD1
CASSVDRGADTQYF
TGTGCCAGCAGCGTCGACAGGGGCGCAGATACGCAGTATTTT
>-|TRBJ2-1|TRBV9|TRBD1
CASSGPGTGTLLQFF
TGTGCCAGCAGCGGACCCGGGACAGGTACCCTCCTGCAGTTCTTC
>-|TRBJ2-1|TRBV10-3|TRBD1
CAISDPGQGYNEQFF
TGTGCCATCAGTGACCCGGGACAGGGGTACAATGAGCAGTTCTTC